A single sample gave rise to the 32 T cell receptor beta chains below, sequenced in a study of cytomegalovirus exposure and HLA in healthy donors. PCR amplification relied on 60 Vbeta primers (plus 13 Jbeta primers). Data came from immunoSEQ multiplex PCR; TCRdb stores just in-frame clones and leaves some out. Its table records 65,000 to 90,000 clones. Sequenced input: PBMCs. The receptors come from a man aged 35 to 55 in good health and CMV-seronegative.

The chain uses TRBV2 and TRBJ2-3; D perhaps matches TRBD1 (5 bases). In germline, CDR1 is SNHLY, CDR2 FYNNEI. This CDR3 spans 12 amino acids. V lost 8 bases to trimming and J lost 2 bases, with 8 bases between them. The CDR3 coding sequence is TGTGCCAGCGACAGAAACACAGATACGCAGTATTTT. As protein: CASDRNTDTQYF.

The rearrangement joins TRBV30 to TRBJ1-5, with TRBD1 matching over 8 bases. This CDR3 has 16 residues. V lost 2 bases, J lost 6 bases, and 12 bases stayed unmatched. Germline V lookup: CDR1 GTSNPN, CDR2 SVGIG (reference sequence). The CDR3 nucleotides are TGTGCCTGGAGTCCGAATGGACAGGGCAGGGGTCAGCCCCAGCATTTT. This translates into CAWSPNGQGRGQPQHF.

The J gene is TRBJ1-1, the V gene TRBV6-1, with D possibly being TRBD1 (5 bases). Germline V gene data show CDR1 as MNHNS and CDR2 as SASEGT. This CDR3 region has 14 residues. The germline V and J ends were trimmed by 0 bases and 3 bases, with 8 bases remaining between them. CDR3 in DNA: TGTGCCAGCAGTGAAGCGGGAGGGGACACTGAAGCTTTCTTT. This sequence encodes CASSEAGGDTEAFF.

Concerning this clone itself: The same CDR3 can be traced to other DNA sequences in this sample. The chain has TRBV18 and TRBJ2-3; tentative D call: TRBD1 (6 bases). Germline values: CDR1 KGHSH, CDR2 LQKENI. The CDR3 is 13 amino acids. Trimming stripped 3 bases from V and 3 bases from J, with 7 bases between. In DNA form, the CDR3 reads TGTGCCAGCTCACCCCAGGGGACAGATACGCAGTATTTT. Protein sequence: CASSPQGTDTQYF.

The V gene is TRBV6-1, the J gene TRBJ1-5; D unresolved. CDR3 size: 14 residues. V was trimmed by 4 bases and J by 0 bases, leaving 7 bases between them. CDR1 and CDR2 (germline): MNHNS, SASEGT. The CDR3: CASSVSISNQPQHF. The CDR3 nucleotides read TGTGCCAGCAGTGTCTCTATTAGCAATCAGCCCCAGCATTTT.

J is TRBJ2-4 and V is TRBV5-1; 7 bases are a match to TRBD1. The V gene end was trimmed by 0 bases and the J gene end by 7 bases; junction bases not matched to a gene: 4. Per germline, CDR1 SGHRS and CDR2 YFSETQ. This CDR3 region has 14 residues. The CDR3 sequence is CASSLGQGGNIQYF. The CDR3 DNA reads as TGCGCCAGCAGCTTGGGACAGGGTGGGAACATTCAGTACTTC.

The chain uses TRBV7-3 and TRBJ2-7; no firm D call. The CDR3 consists of 12 residues. The V gene lost 1 base and the J gene lost 6 bases, with 7 bases spanning the gap. Per the germline V gene, CDR1 is SGHTA and CDR2 is FQGTGA. In DNA form, the CDR3 reads TGTGCCAGCAGCTTAAGCGGCGGCGAGCAGTACTTC. Translation gives CASSLSGGEQYF.

This chain joins TRBV9 and TRBJ2-5; 8 nucleotides agree with TRBD1. Germline assignment: CDR1 SGDLS and CDR2 YYNGEE. The CDR3 runs 12 residues. The trim removed 3 bases at V and 5 bases at J, leaving 0 bases unmatched. For the CDR3, the DNA is TGTGCCAGCAGCGGGGACAGGGAGACCCAGTACTTC. Protein product: CASSGDRETQYF. Using reference TRBV9 and TRBJ2-5 for the parts outside the CDR3, the full variable domain is DSGVTQTPKHLITATGQRVTLRCSPRSGDLSVYWYQQSLDQGLQFLIQYYNGEERAKGNILERFSAQQFPDLHSELNLSSLELGDSALYFCASSGDRETQYFGPGTRLLVL.

For the CDR3, the DNA is TGTGCCAGCAGACCGGGACAGACGTCCTACGAGCAGTACTTC. This encodes CASRPGQTSYEQYF. The rearrangement uses TRBV2 and TRBJ2-7; 7 bases are a match to TRBD1. Germline V gene data show CDR1 as SNHLY and CDR2 as FYNNEI. Trimming took 6 bases from V and 1 from J; bases not matched to a gene: 6. The CDR3 covers 14 residues.

V gene TRBV4-1 combines with J gene TRBJ2-2; TRBD2 matches 9 bases. This CDR3 spans 18 amino acids. After removal of 1 base from V and 4 bases from J, the junction contained 10 bases not matched to a gene. The germline gives CDR1 MGHRA, CDR2 YSYEKL. The CDR3 region is CASSQVGLAGPGTGELFF. The CDR3 DNA sequence: TGCGCCAGCAGCCAAGTGGGACTAGCCGGGCCGGGCACCGGGGAGCTGTTTTTT.

CDR3 sequence (DNA): TGCGCCAGCCAGAAGGGACAGGGGGCTGGAAACACCATATATTTT. It yields the protein CASQKGQGAGNTIYF. The chain recombines TRBV4-1 with TRBJ1-3; 11 positions match TRBD1. V trimming: 8 bases; J trimming: 2 bases; junction bases outside the gene matches: 5. This CDR3 region has 15 residues. The germline CDR1 and CDR2 sequences are MGHRA and YSYEKL.

CDR3 amino acids: CASSPIAGARGKQYF. In nucleotides, the CDR3 is TGTGCCAGCAGCCCCATAGCGGGGGCACGGGGGAAGCAGTACTTC. This sequence joins TRBV4-2 and TRBJ2-7, with 9 bases identical to TRBD2. This CDR3 contains 15 residues. The V gene's germline CDR1 is LGHNA and CDR2 YNFKEQ. V lost 4 bases to trimming and J lost 8 bases; unmatched junction nucleotides: 12.

The rearrangement links TRBV28 to TRBJ2-3, with 8 nucleotides matching TRBD2. V lost 6 bases and J lost 2; bases outside the gene matches: 1. The CDR3 has 13 amino acids. The germline V gene encodes CDR1 MDHEN and CDR2 SYDVKM. The CDR3 is CASSGGDTDTQYF. CDR3 nucleotide sequence: TGTGCCAGCAGCGGGGGGGACACAGATACGCAGTATTTT.

Points on this clone: The junction shows a germline mismatch at one end, possibly a read error. The chain is built from TRBV7-7 and TRBJ2-3, with 7 bases lining up with TRBD2. Per the germline V gene, CDR1 is SSHAT and CDR2 is FNYEAQ (reference sequence). The CDR3 has 14 residues. The CDR3 DNA follows: TGTGCTAGCAGCCCCGGACTAGGCGGAGATACGCAGTATTTT. Translated, it gives CASSPGLGGDTQYF.

As regards this clone: The sample holds other DNA sequences that translate to the same CDR3. The CDR3 spells CASSVDQGTYEQYF. The CDR3 DNA reads TGTGCCAGCAGCGTAGATCAGGGGACCTACGAGCAGTACTTC. This sequence joins TRBV9 and TRBJ2-7, with D possibly being TRBD1 (6 bases). Germline-derived CDR1 and CDR2 are SGDLS and YYNGEE. CDR3 length equals 14 residues. Trimming cost V 0 bases and J 2 bases, with 9 bases left between them.

The V gene is TRBV6-1, the J gene TRBJ2-3; D may be TRBD1 (6 bases). The ends were cut back, 2 bases at V and 2 bases at J, with 8 bases in the middle. Germline CDR1 and CDR2: MNHNS and SASEGT. This CDR3 has 14 amino acids. As DNA, the CDR3 is TGTGCCAGCAGTGAAAAGGGGGACACAGATACGCAGTATTTT. Translated: CASSEKGDTDTQYF.

The chain is built from TRBV7-2 and TRBJ1-3; the D is unclear. This CDR3 is 15 amino acids long. Germline loops: CDR1 SGHTA, CDR2 FQGNSA. Trimming took 1 base from V and 2 from J, leaving 9 bases between them. The CDR3 here is CASSLVAGPGNTIYF. DNA of the CDR3: TGTGCCAGCAGCTTAGTGGCTGGTCCTGGAAACACCATATATTTT.

About this clone itself: This same CDR3 is encoded by further DNA sequences in the sample. V usage is TRBV6-4 and J usage is TRBJ1-1, with D hard to call. Per the germline V gene, CDR1 is MRHNA and CDR2 is SNTAGT. The CDR3 length is 14 residues. Trimming stripped 3 bases from V and 1 base from J, with 9 bases between. The CDR3 here is CASSDTDKNTEAFF. The CDR3 DNA sequence: TGTGCCAGCAGTGATACAGATAAGAACACTGAAGCTTTCTTT.

The rearrangement links TRBV30 to TRBJ1-5, with D unclear. V lost 4 bases and J 4 bases, leaving 8 bases between the germline ends. The germline gives CDR1 GTSNPN, CDR2 SVGIG (reference sequence). The CDR3 is 12 amino acids. CDR3 protein: CAWNSGNQPQHF. For the CDR3, the DNA is TGTGCCTGGAACAGTGGAAATCAGCCCCAGCATTTT.

The rearrangement uses TRBV29-1 and TRBJ1-1, with D tentatively TRBD1 (5 bases). Trimming shortened V by 6 bases and J by 10 bases, and 18 bases separated the two germline ends. The CDR3 spans 12 residues. Germline values: CDR1 SQVTM, CDR2 ANQGSEA. The CDR3 sequence is CSVKTARMGAFF. The CDR3 DNA reads as TGCAGCGTGAAGACAGCCCGTATGGGAGCTTTCTTT.

This chain links TRBV30 with TRBJ2-7; a weak D match, TRBD2 (7 bases). CDR1 GTSNPN and CDR2 SVGIG come from the germline V gene (reference sequence). CDR3 length equals 13 residues. With 5 bases removed from V and 5 bases from J, the gap between germline ends came to 16 bases. Written as DNA, the CDR3 is TGTGCCTGGGAGAGGGGGGGCCTCAACGAGCAGTACTTC. Translated, it gives CAWERGGLNEQYF.

The rearrangement joins TRBV7-9 to TRBJ2-1, with D hard to call. CDR1 SEHNR and CDR2 FQNEAQ come from the germline V gene (reference sequence). V lost 0 bases and J 10 bases, leaving 4 bases between the germline ends. This CDR3 is 11 amino acids long. CDR3 region: CASSLAAEQFF. CDR3 nucleotide sequence: TGTGCCAGCAGCTTAGCGGCAGAGCAGTTCTTC.

The rearrangement joins TRBV5-1 to TRBJ1-2, with TRBD1 matching over 7 bases. V lost 5 bases, J lost 8 bases, and 3 bases stayed unmatched. This CDR3 has 11 amino acids. Per the germline V gene, CDR1 is SGHRS and CDR2 is YFSETQ. The CDR3 DNA reads as TGCGCCAGCAGTTCGGACAGGGGCTACACCTTC. Encoded protein: CASSSDRGYTF.

This sequence joins TRBV5-1 and TRBJ2-3, with D possibly TRBD1 on 5 matching bases. This CDR3 spans 13 amino acids. Trimming shortened V by 3 bases and J by 6 bases, and 11 bases separated the two germline ends. Germline assignment: CDR1 SGHRS and CDR2 YFSETQ. CDR3 DNA: TGCGCCAGCAGCTCGACAGTGGAGGATACGCAGTATTTT. The encoded protein is CASSSTVEDTQYF. The complete variable domain, with remaining parts taken from reference TRBV5-1 and TRBJ2-3, reads KAGVTQTPRYLIKTRGQQVTLSCSPISGHRSVSWYQQTPGQGLQFLFEYFSETQRNKGNFPGRFSGRQFSNSRSEMNVSTLELGDSALYLCASSSTVEDTQYFGPGTRLTVL.

CDR3 sequence (DNA): TGTGCCAGCAGCTTGGGGCAGGGGGCGTTGGGGGAGACCCAGTACTTC. Its translation: CASSLGQGALGETQYF. The gene calls are TRBV5-6 and TRBJ2-5, with 8 nucleotides matching TRBD1. Germline CDR1 reads SGHDT; CDR2 reads YYEEEE. There are 16 residues in the CDR3. V lost 0 bases, J lost 5 bases, and 9 bases stayed unmatched.

CDR3 amino acids: CASSDLGLGIDEQYF. In nucleotides, the CDR3 is TGTGCCAGCAGTGACCTCGGACTGGGTATTGACGAGCAGTACTTC. This chain uses TRBV2 with TRBJ2-7, with a weak D call TRBD2 (5 bases). V was trimmed by 3 bases and J by 5 bases, leaving 17 bases between them. Germline V CDR1 and CDR2: SNHLY, FYNNEI. This CDR3 is built from 15 residues.

The chain joins TRBV6-1 to TRBJ2-3; 9 nucleotides line up with TRBD1. The CDR3 has 16 residues. V dropped 1 base and J dropped 1; count of bases not matched to a gene: 3. In germline, CDR1 is MNHNS, CDR2 SASEGT. In nucleotides, the CDR3 is TGTGCCAGCAGTGAAGGTTGGACAGGGGGCACAGATACGCAGTATTTT. It encodes CASSEGWTGGTDTQYF.

V usage is TRBV25-1 and J usage is TRBJ2-1, with 8 bases aligning to TRBD2. In germline, CDR1 is MGHDK, CDR2 SYGVNS. The junction had 4 bases not matched to a gene; V was cut back by 2 bases and J by 1 base. The CDR3 has 16 amino acids. CDR3 DNA: TGTGCCAGCAGTGAAGATCGGGGGGGTTCCTACAATGAGCAGTTCTTC. Protein sequence: CASSEDRGGSYNEQFF.

V and J are TRBV10-3 and TRBJ2-3, with 9 bases aligning to TRBD2. V shed 0 bases, J shed 14 bases, and the junction held 15 bases outside the gene matches. Germline-derived CDR1 and CDR2 are ENHRY and SYGVKD. This CDR3 contains 16 residues. The DNA of the CDR3 is TGTGCCATCAGTGAGTCAGCTAGCGGGGTGGAAGTGCCTGGGTATTTT. This encodes CAISESASGVEVPGYF.

This sequence joins TRBV7-3 and TRBJ1-1, with 7 bases aligning to TRBD1. V was pared by 4 bases and J by 1 base, with 3 bases of the junction left unmatched. This CDR3 contains 14 residues. CDR1 and CDR2 from the germline V gene are SGHTA and FQGTGA. Written as DNA, the CDR3 is TGTGCCAGCAGCTCCGGGACAGAGAACACTGAAGCTTTCTTT. Encoded protein: CASSSGTENTEAFF. The full variable domain, with the rest looked up from reference TRBV7-3 and TRBJ1-1, is GAGVSQTPSNKVTEKGKYVELRCDPISGHTALYWYRQSLGQGPEFLIYFQGTGAADDSGLPNDRFFAVRPEGSVSTLKIQRTERGDSAVYLCASSSGTENTEAFFGQGTRLTVV.

The chain uses TRBV27 and TRBJ2-7; 9 positions match TRBD1. CDR1 MNHEY and CDR2 SMNVEV come from the germline V gene (reference sequence). There are 13 residues in the CDR3. V dropped 0 bases and J dropped 11; count of bases not matched to a gene: 5. This CDR3 reads CASSLSNRGHEYF. As DNA, the CDR3 is TGTGCCAGCAGTTTATCCAACAGGGGGCATGAGTACTTC.

V usage is TRBV30 and J usage is TRBJ2-7; 9 bases are shared with TRBD1. Germline values: CDR1 GTSNPN, CDR2 SVGIG (reference sequence). V shed 0 bases, J shed 2 bases, and the junction held 8 bases outside the gene matches. There are 16 residues in the CDR3. CDR3 in DNA: TGTGCCTGGAGTGTACGAGGACAGGGGATTCCCTACGAGCAGTACTTC. This translates into CAWSVRGQGIPYEQYF.